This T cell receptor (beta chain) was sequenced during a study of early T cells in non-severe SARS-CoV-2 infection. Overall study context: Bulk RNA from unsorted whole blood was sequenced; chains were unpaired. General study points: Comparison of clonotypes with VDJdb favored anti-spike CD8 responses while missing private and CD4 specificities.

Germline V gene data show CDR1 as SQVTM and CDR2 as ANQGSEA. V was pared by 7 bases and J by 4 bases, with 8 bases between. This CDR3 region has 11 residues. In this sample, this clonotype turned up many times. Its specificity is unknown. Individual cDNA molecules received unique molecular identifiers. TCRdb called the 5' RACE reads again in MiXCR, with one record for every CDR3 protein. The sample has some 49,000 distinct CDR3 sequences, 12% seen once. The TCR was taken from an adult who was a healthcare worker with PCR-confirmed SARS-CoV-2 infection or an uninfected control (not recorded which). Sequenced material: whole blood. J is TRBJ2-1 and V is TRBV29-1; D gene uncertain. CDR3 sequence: CSGGSYNEQFF. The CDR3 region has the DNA TGCAGCGGCGGAAGTTACAATGAGCAGTTCTTC.